Listed below are T cell receptor beta chains from one sample, sequenced in a study of blood T cell repertoires in COVID-19. Assay: immunoSEQ multiplex PCR; the TCRdb copy retains only in-frame clones and omits some. Seen here are about 150,000 clones, 65% to 85% observed once, and the top ten hold less than 20%. Sequences were obtained from peripheral blood. These TCRs come from a woman in her 70s who had recovered from COVID-19. The conserved cysteine and the conserved F or W are not part of the CDR3 here.

J gene	V gene	CDR3 protein
TRBJ2-4	TRBV4-1	ASSQGLSGKNIQY
TRBJ1-2	TRBV7-2	ASSLGASGGYGYT
TRBJ2-1	TRBV9	ASSVATPNEQF
TRBJ2-3	TRBV29-1	SVGTSVGTDTQY
TRBJ2-3	TRBV18	ASSPPGPGGTDTQY
TRBJ2-1	TRBV7-3	ASSAGTSNYNEQF
TRBJ1-2	TRBV6-5	ASSLSGTGYYGYT
TRBJ1-1	TRBV14	ASSSLPGQGGPPEGF
TRBJ1-3	TRBV6-5	ASRGYSGNTIY
TRBJ2-1	TRBV28	ASSFLASGSFAYNEQF
TRBJ1-2	TRBV7-8	ASSPEGVNYGYT